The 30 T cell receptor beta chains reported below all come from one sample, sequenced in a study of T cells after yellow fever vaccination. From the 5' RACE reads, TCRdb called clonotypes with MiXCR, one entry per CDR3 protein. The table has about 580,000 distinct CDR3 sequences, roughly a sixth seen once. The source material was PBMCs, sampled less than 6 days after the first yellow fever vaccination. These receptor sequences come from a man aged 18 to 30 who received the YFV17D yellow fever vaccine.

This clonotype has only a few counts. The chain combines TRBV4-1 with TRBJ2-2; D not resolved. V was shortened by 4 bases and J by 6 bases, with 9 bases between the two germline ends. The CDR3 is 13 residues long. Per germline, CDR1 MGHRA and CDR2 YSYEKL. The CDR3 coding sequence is TGCGCCAGCAGCCTAAGGAGTTCCGGGGAGCTGTTTTTT. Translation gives CASSLRSSGELFF.

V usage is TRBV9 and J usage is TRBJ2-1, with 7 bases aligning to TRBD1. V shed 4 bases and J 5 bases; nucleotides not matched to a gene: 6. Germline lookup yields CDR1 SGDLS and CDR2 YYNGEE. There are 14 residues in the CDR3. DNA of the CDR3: TGTGCCAGCAGCCTTTACAGGGGAGACAATGAGCAGTTCTTC. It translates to CASSLYRGDNEQFF.

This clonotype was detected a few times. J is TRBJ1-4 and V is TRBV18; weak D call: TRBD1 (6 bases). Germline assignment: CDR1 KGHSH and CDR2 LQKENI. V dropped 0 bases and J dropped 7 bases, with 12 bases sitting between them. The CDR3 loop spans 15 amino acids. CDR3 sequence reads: CASSPPSRGGEKLFF. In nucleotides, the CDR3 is TGTGCCAGCTCACCACCGTCCAGGGGTGGTGAAAAACTGTTTTTT.

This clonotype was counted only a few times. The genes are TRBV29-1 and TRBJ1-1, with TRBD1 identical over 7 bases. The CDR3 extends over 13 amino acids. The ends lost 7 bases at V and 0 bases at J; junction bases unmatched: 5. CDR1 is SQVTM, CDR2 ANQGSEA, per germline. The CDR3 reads CSAAGQMNTEAFF. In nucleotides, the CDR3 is TGCAGCGCCGCGGGACAGATGAACACTGAAGCTTTCTTT.

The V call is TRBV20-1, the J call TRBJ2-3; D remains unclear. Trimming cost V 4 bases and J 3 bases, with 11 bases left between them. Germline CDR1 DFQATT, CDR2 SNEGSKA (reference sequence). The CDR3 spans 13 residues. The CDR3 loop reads CSAKLGLTDTQYF. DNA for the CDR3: TGCAGTGCTAAGCTGGGATTGACAGATACGCAGTATTTT.

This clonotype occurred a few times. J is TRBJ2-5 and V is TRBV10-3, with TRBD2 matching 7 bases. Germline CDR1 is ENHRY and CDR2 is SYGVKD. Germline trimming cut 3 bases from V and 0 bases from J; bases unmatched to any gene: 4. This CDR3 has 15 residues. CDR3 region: CAISDGTTDQETQYF. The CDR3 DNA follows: TGTGCCATCAGTGACGGGACTACCGACCAAGAGACCCAGTACTTC.

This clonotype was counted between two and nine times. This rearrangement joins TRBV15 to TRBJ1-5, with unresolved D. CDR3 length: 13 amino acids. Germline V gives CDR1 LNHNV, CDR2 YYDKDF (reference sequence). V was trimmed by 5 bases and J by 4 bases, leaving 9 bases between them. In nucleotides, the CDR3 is TGTGCCACCAGCCCGCATTTAAATCAGCCCCAGCATTTT. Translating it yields CATSPHLNQPQHF.

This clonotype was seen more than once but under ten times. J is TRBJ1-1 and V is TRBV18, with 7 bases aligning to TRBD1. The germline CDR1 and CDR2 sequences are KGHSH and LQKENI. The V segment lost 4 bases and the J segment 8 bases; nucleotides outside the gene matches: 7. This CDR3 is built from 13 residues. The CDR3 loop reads CASSQQGDWEAFF. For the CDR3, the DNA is TGTGCCAGCTCACAGCAGGGGGACTGGGAAGCTTTCTTT. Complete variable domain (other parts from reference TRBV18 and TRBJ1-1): NAGVMQNPRHLVRRRGQEARLRCSPMKGHSHVYWYRQLPEEGLKFMVYLQKENIIDESGMPKERFSAEFPKEGPSILRIQQVVRGDSAAYFCASSQQGDWEAFFGQGTRLTVV.

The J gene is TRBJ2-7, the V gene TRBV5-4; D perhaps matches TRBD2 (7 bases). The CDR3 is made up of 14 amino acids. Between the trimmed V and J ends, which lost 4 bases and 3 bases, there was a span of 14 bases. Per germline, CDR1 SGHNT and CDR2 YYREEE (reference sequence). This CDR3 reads CASSPQGGDYEQYF. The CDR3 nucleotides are TGTGCCAGCAGCCCTCAAGGGGGGGACTACGAGCAGTACTTC.

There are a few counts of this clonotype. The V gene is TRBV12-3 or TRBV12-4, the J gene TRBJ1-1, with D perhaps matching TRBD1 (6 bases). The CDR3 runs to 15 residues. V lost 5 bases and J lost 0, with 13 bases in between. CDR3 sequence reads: CASSRGAPMNTEAFF. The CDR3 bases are TGTGCCAGCAGTCGGGGGGCCCCCATGAACACTGAAGCTTTCTTT.

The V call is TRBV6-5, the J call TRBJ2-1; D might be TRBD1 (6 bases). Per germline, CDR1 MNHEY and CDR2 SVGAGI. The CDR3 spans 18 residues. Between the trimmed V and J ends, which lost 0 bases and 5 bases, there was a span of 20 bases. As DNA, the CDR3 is TGTGCCAGCAGTTACTCTCGGGTATTCGGGGCAGGGGACAATGAGCAGTTCTTC. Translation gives CASSYSRVFGAGDNEQFF.

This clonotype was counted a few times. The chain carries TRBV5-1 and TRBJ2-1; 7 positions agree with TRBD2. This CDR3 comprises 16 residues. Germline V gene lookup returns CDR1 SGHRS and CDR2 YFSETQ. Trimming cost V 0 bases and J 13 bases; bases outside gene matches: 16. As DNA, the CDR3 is TGCGCCAGCAGCTTGGGTTCTAGCGGACTCTTAGGGCCCCAGTTCTTC. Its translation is CASSLGSSGLLGPQFF.

CDR3 bases: TGTGCCACCAGTGGCTTCAGCGGGGGCGATGAGCAGTTCTTC. The encoded protein is CATSGFSGGDEQFF. This chain links TRBV24-1 with TRBJ2-1; TRBD2 matches at 8 bases. The CDR3 extends over 14 amino acids. Germline values: CDR1 KGHDR, CDR2 SFDVKD. With V trimmed by 5 bases and J by 8 bases, 7 bases remained unmatched.

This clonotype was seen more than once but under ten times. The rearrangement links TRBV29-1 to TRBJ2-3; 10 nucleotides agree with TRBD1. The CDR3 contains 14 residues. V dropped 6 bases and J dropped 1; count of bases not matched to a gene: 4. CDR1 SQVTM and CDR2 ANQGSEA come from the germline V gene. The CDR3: CSVDRGGGTDTQYF. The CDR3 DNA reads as TGCAGCGTGGACAGGGGGGGCGGCACAGATACGCAGTATTTT.

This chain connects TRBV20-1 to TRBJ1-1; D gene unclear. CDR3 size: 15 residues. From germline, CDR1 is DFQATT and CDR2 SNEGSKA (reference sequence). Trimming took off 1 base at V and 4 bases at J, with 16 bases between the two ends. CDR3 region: CSARAEGTLGTEAFF. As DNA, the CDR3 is TGCAGTGCTAGAGCTGAGGGAACGTTGGGCACTGAAGCTTTCTTT.

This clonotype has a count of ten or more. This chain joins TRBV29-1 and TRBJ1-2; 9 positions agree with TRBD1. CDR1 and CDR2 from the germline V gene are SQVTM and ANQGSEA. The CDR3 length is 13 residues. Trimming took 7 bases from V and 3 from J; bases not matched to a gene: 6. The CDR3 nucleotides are TGCAGCGCCCGCAGGACAGGGGACTATGGCTACACCTTC. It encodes CSARRTGDYGYTF.

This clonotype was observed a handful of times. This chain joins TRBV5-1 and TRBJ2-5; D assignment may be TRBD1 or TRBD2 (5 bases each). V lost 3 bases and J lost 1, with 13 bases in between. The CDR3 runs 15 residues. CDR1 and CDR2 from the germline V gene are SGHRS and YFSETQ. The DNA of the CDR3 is TGCGCCAGCAGCTCGGGACCAACCCCCCAAGAGACCCAGTACTTC. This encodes CASSSGPTPQETQYF. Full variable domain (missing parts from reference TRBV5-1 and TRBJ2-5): KAGVTQTPRYLIKTRGQQVTLSCSPISGHRSVSWYQQTPGQGLQFLFEYFSETQRNKGNFPGRFSGRQFSNSRSEMNVSTLELGDSALYLCASSSGPTPQETQYFGPGTRLLVL.

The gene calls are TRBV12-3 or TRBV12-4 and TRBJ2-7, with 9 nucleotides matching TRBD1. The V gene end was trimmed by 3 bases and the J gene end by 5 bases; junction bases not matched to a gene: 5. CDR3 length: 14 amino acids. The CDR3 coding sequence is TGTGCCAGCAGTTTCGGGACAGGGTATAACGAGCAGTACTTC. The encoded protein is CASSFGTGYNEQYF.

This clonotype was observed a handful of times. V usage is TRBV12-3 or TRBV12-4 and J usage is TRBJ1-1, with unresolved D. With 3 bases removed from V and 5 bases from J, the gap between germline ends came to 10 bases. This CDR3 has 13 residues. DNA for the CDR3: TGTGCCAGCAGTTTGGAGGGTATTACTGAAGCTTTCTTT. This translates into CASSLEGITEAFF.

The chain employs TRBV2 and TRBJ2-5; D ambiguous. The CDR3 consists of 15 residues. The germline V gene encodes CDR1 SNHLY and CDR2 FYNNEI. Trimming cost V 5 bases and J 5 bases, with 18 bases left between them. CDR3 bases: TGTGCCAGCAGTCCTGGCCCCTCCACTGCGGAGACCCAGTACTTC. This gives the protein CASSPGPSTAETQYF.

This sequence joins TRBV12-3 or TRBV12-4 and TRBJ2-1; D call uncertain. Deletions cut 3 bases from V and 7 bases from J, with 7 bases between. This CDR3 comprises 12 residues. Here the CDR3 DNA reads TGTGCCAGCAGTTTTTCGGTGAATGAGCAGTTCTTC. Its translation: CASSFSVNEQFF.

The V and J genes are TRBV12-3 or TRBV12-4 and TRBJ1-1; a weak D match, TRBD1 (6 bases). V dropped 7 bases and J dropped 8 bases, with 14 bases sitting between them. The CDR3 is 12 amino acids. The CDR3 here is CASTNRAKEAFF. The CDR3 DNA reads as TGTGCCAGCACTAACAGGGCGAAAGAAGCTTTCTTT.

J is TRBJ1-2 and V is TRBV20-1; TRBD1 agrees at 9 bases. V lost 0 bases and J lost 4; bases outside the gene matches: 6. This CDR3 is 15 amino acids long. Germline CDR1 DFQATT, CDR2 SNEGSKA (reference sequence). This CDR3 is CSARELDRGRYGYTF. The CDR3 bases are TGCAGTGCTAGAGAATTGGACAGGGGACGCTATGGCTACACCTTC.

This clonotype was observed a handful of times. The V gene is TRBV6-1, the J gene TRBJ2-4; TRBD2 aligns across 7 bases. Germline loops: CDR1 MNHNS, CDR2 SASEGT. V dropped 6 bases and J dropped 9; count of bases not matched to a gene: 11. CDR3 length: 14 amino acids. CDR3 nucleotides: TGTGCCAGCAGACCAAGCGGGGCGGCGGGCATTCAGTACTTC. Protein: CASRPSGAAGIQYF.

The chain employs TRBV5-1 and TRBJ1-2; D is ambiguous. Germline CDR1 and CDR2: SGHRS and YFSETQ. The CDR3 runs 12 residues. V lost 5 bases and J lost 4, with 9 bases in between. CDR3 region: CASSLPSYGYTF. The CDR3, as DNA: TGCGCCAGCAGTTTGCCTTCCTATGGCTACACCTTC. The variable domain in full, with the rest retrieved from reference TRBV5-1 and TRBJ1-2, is KAGVTQTPRYLIKTRGQQVTLSCSPISGHRSVSWYQQTPGQGLQFLFEYFSETQRNKGNFPGRFSGRQFSNSRSEMNVSTLELGDSALYLCASSLPSYGYTFGSGTRLTVV.

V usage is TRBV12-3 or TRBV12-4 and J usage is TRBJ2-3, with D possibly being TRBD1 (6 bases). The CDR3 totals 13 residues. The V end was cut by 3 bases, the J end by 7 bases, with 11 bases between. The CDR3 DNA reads TGTGCCAGCAGTTTGTCCAGGGGTCATACGCAGTATTTT. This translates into CASSLSRGHTQYF.

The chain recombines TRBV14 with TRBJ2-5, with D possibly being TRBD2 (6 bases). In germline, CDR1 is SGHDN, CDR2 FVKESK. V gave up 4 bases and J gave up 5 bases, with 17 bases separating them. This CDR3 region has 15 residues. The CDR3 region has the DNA TGTGCCAGCAGCCGCCGGGACTCGAGATCGGAGACCCAGTACTTC. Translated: CASSRRDSRSETQYF. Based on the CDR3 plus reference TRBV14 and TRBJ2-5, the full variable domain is EAGVTQFPSHSVIEKGQTVTLRCDPISGHDNLYWYRRVMGKEIKFLLHFVKESKQDESGMPNNRFLAERTGGTYSTLKVQPAELEDSGVYFCASSRRDSRSETQYFGPGTRLLVL.

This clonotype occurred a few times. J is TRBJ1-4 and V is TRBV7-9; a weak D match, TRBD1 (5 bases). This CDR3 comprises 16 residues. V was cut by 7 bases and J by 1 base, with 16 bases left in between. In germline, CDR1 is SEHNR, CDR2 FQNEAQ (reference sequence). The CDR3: CASTLGRGVTNEKLFF. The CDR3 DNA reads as TGTGCCAGCACCCTCGGACGGGGGGTAACTAATGAAAAACTGTTTTTT.

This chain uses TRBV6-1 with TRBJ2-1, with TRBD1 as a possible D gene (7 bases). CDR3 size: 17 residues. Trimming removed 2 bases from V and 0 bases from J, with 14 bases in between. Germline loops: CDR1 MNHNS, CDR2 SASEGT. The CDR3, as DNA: TGTGCCAGCAGTGAACAGGGGGACTGGAGCTCCTACAATGAGCAGTTCTTC. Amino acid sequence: CASSEQGDWSSYNEQFF.

The CDR3, as DNA: TGTGCCAGCAGGACAGGGGAGATCGGGGAGCTGTTTTTT. This sequence encodes CASRTGEIGELFF. The chain couples TRBV6-4 to TRBJ2-2, with 8 nucleotides matching TRBD1. Per the germline V gene, CDR1 is MRHNA and CDR2 is SNTAGT. The CDR3 sequence is 13 residues long. J was trimmed by 7 bases and V by 6 bases; bases with no gene match: 4.